The sequence of this T cell receptor beta chain was determined in a study of T-cell memory formation after mild COVID-19 (dated by TCRdb to about 2021). Study-level background: TCR sequence clusters from the two donors were largely donor specific. Longitudinal TCRalpha and TCRbeta repertoire sequencing tracked T-cell clones expanding and contracting after mild COVID-19 in two donors. Two young, previously healthy adult volunteers, one female and one male, were included in the cohort.

PBMCs were isolated by Ficoll-Paque density gradient centrifugation. In regard to this clonotype: The antigen this receptor binds is unknown. No quality values exist for individual bases; no much larger clone is one base distant.

At the junction V is shortened by 3 bases and J by 6 bases, with 9 bases in between. According to the germline V gene, CDR1 reads MNHNS and CDR2 reads SASEGT. From its cysteine to its phenylalanine, the CDR3 spans 14 amino acids. Kept here is only the CDR3 DNA, which spans 42 bases and is read in frame from base 1. Sequencing was carried out with an Illumina NovaSeq 6000. TCRalpha and TCRbeta cDNA libraries were constructed by 5'RACE with constant-segment primers, with sample barcodes and unique molecular identifiers being introduced. Trizol reagent was used to extract RNA from every sample. Amplification of the libraries took two PCR steps, and the second step added a second sample barcode plus Illumina TruSeq adapters. Sequencing of libraries was performed on an Illumina NovaSeq with 2 x 150 bp paired-end reads. In the source study's methods: Reads were demultiplexed and collapsed into UMI-guided consensus sequences with migec v1.2.7. Using mixcr v2.1.11, the UMI consensuses were aligned to TRA and TRB V and J templates and assembled into clonotypes. A clonotype was counted as expanded or contracted only when both edgeR and NoisET called the clonotype significant, with the noise models trained on biological replicates. edgeR calls used a false discovery rate-adjusted p below 0.01 and a log2 fold-change threshold of 1. As an exploratory analysis of dynamics, PCA with hierarchical clustering was applied to max-normalized trajectories of the 1000 most abundant clonotypes. Separately sequenced CD4+ and CD8+ repertoires were used to assign a CD4 or CD8 phenotype to each responding clone. Using fastp trimming at Q25 and MiXCR clonotype assembly, TCRdb reanalyzed the public sequencing data and kept in-frame beta chains. Rows are combined by CDR3 protein, so each entry shows the most common genes and DNA. The V and J calls reflect TCRdb's pipeline rather than the authors' work. The sample records some 450,000 distinct CDR3 sequences, 18% of which are singletons. The top ten clones comprise roughly 21% of the sample.

Overall study results and their limits: Clones that contracted from day 15 to 85 showed balanced CD4/CD8 phenotypes, whereas a second wave of clones that expanded from day 15 to 37 leaned towards CD4+. Whether the second-wave clones peaking on day 37 were SARS-CoV-2 specific was not confirmed. Some responding clones were detected in pre-infection memory, which suggested that pre-existing cross-reactive memory T cells had joined the SARS-CoV-2 response. Only two mild cases were covered by the study, and larger cohorts that include severe cases with pre-infection samples were considered necessary. Contracting CD4+ clones were located mainly in the CM and EM memory subsets, whereas CD8+ clones were found to be enriched in EMRA.

What was sequenced was PBMCs or a T cell subset sorted from them (not recorded which). The sequence is built from TRBV6-1 and TRBJ1-6; a confident D gene designation cannot be given. The clonotype was recovered from a man aged 18-30 years who had mild COVID-19 (a few samples of this study predate the infection). The sample titles of this study are shuffled in the database, so cell type and time point are left out; the donor was told from shared clones. The bases read TGTGCCAGCAGTGAGTTCGGAACTAATTCACCCCTCCACTTT. Translated, it gives CASSEFGTNSPLHF.